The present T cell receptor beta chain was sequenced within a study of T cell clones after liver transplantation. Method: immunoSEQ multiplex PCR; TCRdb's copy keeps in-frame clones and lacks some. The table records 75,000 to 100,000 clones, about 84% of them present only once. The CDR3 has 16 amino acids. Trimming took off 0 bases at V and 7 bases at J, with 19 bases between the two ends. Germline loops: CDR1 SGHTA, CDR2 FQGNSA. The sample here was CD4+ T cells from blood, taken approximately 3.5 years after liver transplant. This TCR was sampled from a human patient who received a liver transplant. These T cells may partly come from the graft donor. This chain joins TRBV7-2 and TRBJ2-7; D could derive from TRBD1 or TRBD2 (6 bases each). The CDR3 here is CASSLAGDSRGLEQYF. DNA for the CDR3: TGTGCCAGCAGCTTAGCCGGGGACTCCCGGGGGCTGGAGCAGTACTTC. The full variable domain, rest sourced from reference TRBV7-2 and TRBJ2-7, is GAGVSQSPSNKVTEKGKDVELRCDPISGHTALYWYRQSLGQGLEFLIYFQGNSAPDKSGLPSDRFSAERTGGSVSTLTIQRTQQEDSAVYLCASSLAGDSRGLEQYFGPGTRLTVT.